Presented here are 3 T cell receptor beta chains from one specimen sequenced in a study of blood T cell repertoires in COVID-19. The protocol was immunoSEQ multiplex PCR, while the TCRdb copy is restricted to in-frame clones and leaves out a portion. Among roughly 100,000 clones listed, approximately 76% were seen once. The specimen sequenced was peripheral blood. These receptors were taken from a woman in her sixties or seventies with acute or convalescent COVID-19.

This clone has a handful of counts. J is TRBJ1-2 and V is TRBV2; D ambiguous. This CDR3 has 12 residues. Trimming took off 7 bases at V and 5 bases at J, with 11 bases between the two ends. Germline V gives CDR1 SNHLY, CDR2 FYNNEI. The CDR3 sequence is CASTQNLYGYTF. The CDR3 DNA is TGTGCCAGCACTCAGAATCTGTATGGCTACACCTTC. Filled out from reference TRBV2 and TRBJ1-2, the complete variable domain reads EPEVTQTPSHQVTQMGQEVILRCVPISNHLYFYWYRQILGQKVEFLVSFYNNEISEKSEIFDDQFSVERPDGSNFTLKIRSTKLEDSAMYFCASTQNLYGYTFGSGTRLTVV.

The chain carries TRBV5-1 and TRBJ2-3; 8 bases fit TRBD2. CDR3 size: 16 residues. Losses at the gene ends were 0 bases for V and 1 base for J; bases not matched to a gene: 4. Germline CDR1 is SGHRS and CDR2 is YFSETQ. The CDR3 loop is CASSLEGSGGTDTQYF. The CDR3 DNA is TGCGCCAGCAGCTTGGAGGGTAGCGGGGGCACAGATACGCAGTATTTT.

The CDR3 protein is CASRQRGASGDAQYF. CDR3 DNA sequence: TGTGCCAGCAGACAACGGGGAGCTAGCGGGGATGCGCAGTATTTT. This chain connects TRBV3-1 (or the pseudogene TRBV3-2) to TRBJ2-3, with 9 bases fitting TRBD2. This CDR3 is built from 15 residues. J was trimmed by 10 bases and V by 6 bases; bases with no gene match: 14. Per germline, CDR1 LGHDT and CDR2 YNNKEL (reference sequence).